One sample yielded the 32 T cell receptor beta chains listed below, sequenced in a study of CD8 T cells in Susac syndrome. Random-hexamer reverse transcription was applied to about 0.45 to 1 ug RNA. TCRdb fed the immunoSEQ multiplex PCR reads into MiXCR, producing one record per CDR3 protein. The repertoire holds 150,000 to 200,000 distinct CDR3 sequences, with 92% as singletons. Sequencing was carried out using CD4+ T cells from PBMCs. The receptors come from a human donor in good health.

The V gene is TRBV5-1, the J gene TRBJ2-1; 11 bases are shared with TRBD2. The CDR3 has 16 residues. After removal of 4 bases from V and 6 bases from J, the junction contained 9 bases not matched to a gene. Per the germline V gene, CDR1 is SGHRS and CDR2 is YFSETQ. The CDR3 nucleotides are TGCGCCAGCAGCCCAAAGACTAGCGGGACGGGCAATGAGCAGTTCTTC. It yields the protein CASSPKTSGTGNEQFF.

This rearrangement joins TRBV3-1 to TRBJ1-5; a weak D match, TRBD1 (6 bases). The germline gives CDR1 LGHDT, CDR2 YNNKEL (reference sequence). V was trimmed by 0 bases and J by 6 bases, leaving 12 bases between them. The CDR3 runs 15 residues. The DNA of the CDR3 is TGTGCCAGCAGCCAAGATCCGGGGGCGGGTCAGCCCCAGCATTTT. Its translation: CASSQDPGAGQPQHF.

The chain joins TRBV5-6 to TRBJ1-2; D uncertain. Germline V CDR1 and CDR2: SGHDT, YYEEEE. Trimming shortened V by 2 bases and J by 8 bases, and 16 bases separated the two germline ends. The CDR3 loop spans 14 amino acids. The CDR3 DNA sequence: TGTGCCAGCAGCTTAACGGACCTACCGGGGGGCTACACCTTC. Encoded protein: CASSLTDLPGGYTF.

The CDR3 protein is CASSATDRGRDNYGYTF. In DNA, the CDR3 is TGTGCCAGCAGTGCTACGGACAGGGGGCGGGATAACTATGGCTACACCTTC. The chain has TRBV25-1 and TRBJ1-2; 11 nucleotides agree with TRBD1. The CDR3 runs to 17 residues. In germline, CDR1 is MGHDK, CDR2 SYGVNS. After removal of 4 bases from V and 1 base from J, the junction contained 8 bases not matched to a gene.

The V and J genes are TRBV20-1 and TRBJ2-7; either TRBD1 or TRBD2 may fit D (5 bases each). Trimming left V 7 bases short and J 2 bases short, with 15 bases between. The CDR3 contains 13 residues. Germline V lookup: CDR1 DFQATT, CDR2 SNEGSKA (reference sequence). The CDR3 region is CSGLLGRTYEQYF. DNA of the CDR3: TGCAGTGGCCTCTTGGGACGGACCTACGAGCAGTACTTC.

CDR3 in DNA: TGTGCCATCAGCCCAGCGGGAGAGAACGAGCAGTACTTC. The encoded protein is CAISPAGENEQYF. V is TRBV10-3 and J is TRBJ2-7; the match to TRBD2 covers 8 bases. V was clipped by 6 bases and J by 5 bases; unmatched bases: 6. This CDR3 comprises 13 residues. Per germline, CDR1 ENHRY and CDR2 SYGVKD.

This sequence joins TRBV20-1 and TRBJ2-1, with 12 bases lining up with TRBD2. The CDR3 is made up of 15 amino acids. Trimming at V came to 3 bases and at J to 8 bases, leaving 8 bases not matched to a gene. Germline V gene sequence: CDR1 DFQATT, CDR2 SNEGSKA (reference sequence). The CDR3 is CSARGLAGPQYEQFF. The CDR3 DNA reads as TGCAGTGCTAGGGGACTAGCGGGCCCACAATATGAGCAGTTCTTC.

The rearrangement uses TRBV20-1 and TRBJ2-7, with D possibly being TRBD1 (6 bases). The CDR3 is made up of 13 amino acids. V was cut by 6 bases and J by 4 bases, with 16 bases left in between. Looked up from germline, CDR1 is DFQATT and CDR2 is SNEGSKA (reference sequence). The CDR3 coding sequence is TGCAGTGCCCCCGGACAGTTCTTATACGAGCAGTACTTC. Translating it yields CSAPGQFLYEQYF.

The rearrangement joins TRBV5-1 to TRBJ2-1, with 7 bases that match TRBD2. The CDR3 is 15 amino acids. Germline values: CDR1 SGHRS, CDR2 YFSETQ. V shed 2 bases, J shed 7 bases, and the junction held 9 bases outside the gene matches. The DNA of the CDR3 is TGCGCCAGCAGCTTAAATCCGGGGGGTAAAAATGAGCAGTTCTTC. It is translated as CASSLNPGGKNEQFF.

The rearrangement uses TRBV12-3 or TRBV12-4 and TRBJ1-1, with a weak D call TRBD1 (5 bases). Trimming removed 2 bases at V and 0 bases at J, with 13 bases between. The CDR3 has 16 amino acids. The CDR3 region has the DNA TGTGCCAGCAGTTTATTAACAGGTTTCATGAACACTGAAGCTTTCTTT. Translation: CASSLLTGFMNTEAFF.

This chain connects TRBV7-2 to TRBJ2-1; a possible D gene is TRBD2 (5 bases). The CDR3 covers 12 residues. V was pared by 5 bases and J by 7 bases, with 9 bases between. CDR1 is SGHTA and CDR2 is FQGNSA in the germline V gene. This chain's CDR3 is CASSPGKNEQFF. In nucleotides, the CDR3 is TGTGCCAGCAGCCCCGGGAAAAATGAGCAGTTCTTC.

The gene calls are TRBV9 and TRBJ2-1; TRBD2 agrees at 11 bases. CDR1 and CDR2 (germline): SGDLS, YYNGEE. With 3 bases clipped from V and 6 bases from J, the junction kept 8 bases outside the gene matches. The CDR3 is 16 amino acids. CDR3 nucleotides: TGTGCCAGCAGCGCCTCCGCTAGCGGGGGGTTCAATGAGCAGTTCTTC. The encoded protein is CASSASASGGFNEQFF.

The genes are TRBV19 and TRBJ1-4; D ambiguous. V was cut by 8 bases and J by 8 bases, with 15 bases left in between. The CDR3 sequence is 13 residues long. Germline CDR1 LNHDA, CDR2 SQIVND (reference sequence). CDR3 DNA: TGTGCCAGTCGATTTGCCAGTGGGGAAAAACTGTTTTTT. Amino acid sequence: CASRFASGEKLFF. Supplemented by reference TRBV19 and TRBJ1-4, the full variable domain reads DGGITQSPKYLFRKEGQNVTLSCEQNLNHDAMYWYRQDPGQGLRLIYYSQIVNDFQKGDIAEGYSVSREKKESFPLTVTSAQKNPTAFYLCASRFASGEKLFFGSGTQLSVL.

CDR3 region: CASSRGGSYNEQFF. The CDR3 DNA follows: TGTGCCAGCAGCCGTGGGGGCTCCTACAATGAGCAGTTCTTC. This chain links TRBV4-2 with TRBJ2-1, with D possibly called TRBD1 or TRBD2 (5 bases each). The germline CDR1 and CDR2 sequences are LGHNA and YNFKEQ. V was trimmed by 4 bases and J by 0 bases, leaving 7 bases between them. The CDR3 sequence is 14 residues long.

The chain is built from TRBV20-1 and TRBJ1-2; D is undetermined. The CDR3 sequence is 14 residues long. Germline-derived CDR1 and CDR2 are DFQATT and SNEGSKA (reference sequence). The germline V and J ends were trimmed by 5 bases and 0 bases, with 13 bases remaining between them. The CDR3 nucleotides are TGCAGTGCTTCCGGGTACTGGGCTAACTATGGCTACACCTTC. This codes for CSASGYWANYGYTF.

This clonotype was counted a single time. The gene calls are TRBV27 and TRBJ2-1; 12 bases align to TRBD2. The length of the CDR3 is 15 residues. The V gene end was trimmed by 4 bases and the J gene end by 7 bases; junction bases not matched to a gene: 5. Germline V gives CDR1 MNHEY, CDR2 SMNVEV (reference sequence). CDR3 nucleotides: TGTGCCAGCAGTTCGCTAGCGGGGGGGCTTAATGAGCAGTTCTTC. Encoded protein: CASSSLAGGLNEQFF.

The V gene is TRBV10-3, the J gene TRBJ1-1, with a weak D call TRBD1 (6 bases). Trimming cost V 10 bases and J 5 bases, with 23 bases left between them. The CDR3 contains 15 residues. Looked up from germline, CDR1 is ENHRY and CDR2 is SYGVKD. CDR3 sequence (DNA): TGTGCCACGCGGGGTCGGGGGGCTGAGGAGACTGAAGCTTTCTTT. This sequence encodes CATRGRGAEETEAFF.

The sample holds a few counts of this clonotype. DNA of the CDR3: TGTGCCAGCAGCCAAGGAGCGGGAGGCCACGAGCAGTACTTC. The encoded protein is CASSQGAGGHEQYF. The chain employs TRBV3-1 and TRBJ2-7; 9 nucleotides match TRBD2. This CDR3 region has 14 residues. The germline V gene encodes CDR1 LGHDT and CDR2 YNNKEL (reference sequence). Germline trimming cut 1 base from V and 5 bases from J; bases unmatched to any gene: 3.

The rearrangement links TRBV10-2 to TRBJ1-3; D not resolved. V was pared by 7 bases and J by 0 bases, with 10 bases between. Germline loops: CDR1 WSHSY, CDR2 SAAADI. This CDR3 has 14 amino acids. For the CDR3, the DNA is TGCGCCAGCATTGACAAGAGCTCTGGAAACACCATATATTTT. Translating gives CASIDKSSGNTIYF.

DNA for the CDR3: TGTGCCAGCAGCCTTAGAAGGACAGCCTACGAGCAGTACTTC. Translated: CASSLRRTAYEQYF. The chain uses TRBV3-1 and TRBJ2-7, with TRBD1 as a possible D gene (6 bases). Germline CDR1 is LGHDT and CDR2 is YNNKEL (reference sequence). The CDR3 is 14 amino acids. Trimming took off 4 bases at V and 2 bases at J, with 12 bases between the two ends.

V usage is TRBV6-5 and J usage is TRBJ2-5; the D gene could be TRBD1 or TRBD2 (6 bases each). This CDR3 has 15 amino acids. Trimming left V 0 bases short and J 4 bases short, with 12 bases between. Germline lookup yields CDR1 MNHEY and CDR2 SVGAGI. The CDR3 nucleotides read TGTGCCAGCAGTTACTCAGGGGGGAGCGCAGAGACCCAGTACTTC. It codes for CASSYSGGSAETQYF.

The chain is built from TRBV7-6 and TRBJ2-7, with 8 bases that match TRBD2. Germline V CDR1 and CDR2: SGHVS, FNYEAQ. Trimming removed 0 bases from V and 4 bases from J; junction bases left unmatched: 11. CDR3 length: 17 amino acids. In nucleotides, the CDR3 is TGTGCCAGCAGCTTAGCCCCCCCAGCGGGAGACTTGTACGAGCAGTACTTC. It yields the protein CASSLAPPAGDLYEQYF.

The rearrangement links TRBV14 to TRBJ2-1; a possible D gene is TRBD2 (5 bases). The CDR3 consists of 16 residues. Per germline, CDR1 SGHDN and CDR2 FVKESK. Trimming took 4 bases from V and 0 from J, leaving 13 bases between them. In DNA form, the CDR3 reads TGTGCCAGCAGCCCCCGGGATAGAAGCTCCTACAATGAGCAGTTCTTC. It yields the protein CASSPRDRSSYNEQFF.

The chain links TRBV5-4 to TRBJ2-3; tentative D call: TRBD1 (5 bases). There are 12 residues in the CDR3. The V gene's germline CDR1 is SGHNT and CDR2 YYREEE (reference sequence). V was clipped by 4 bases and J by 4 bases, with 7 bases between them. In DNA form, the CDR3 reads TGTGCCAGCAGCACACAGGCAGATACGCAGTATTTT. It translates to CASSTQADTQYF.

The rearrangement uses TRBV20-1 and TRBJ1-1, with D unclear. Between the trimmed V and J ends, which lost 0 bases and 5 bases, there was a span of 19 bases. CDR3 length equals 16 residues. Germline V gene sequence: CDR1 DFQATT, CDR2 SNEGSKA (reference sequence). DNA for the CDR3: TGCAGTGCTAGAGATGCCCGGACTGGAGGGTGGACTGAAGCTTTCTTT. Amino acid sequence: CSARDARTGGWTEAFF.

The chain recombines TRBV18 with TRBJ2-7, with D tentatively TRBD2 (6 bases). Looked up from germline, CDR1 is KGHSH and CDR2 is LQKENI. This CDR3 contains 15 residues. V lost 2 bases and J lost 4, with 15 bases in between. CDR3 region: CASSPYGSDPYEQYF. DNA for the CDR3: TGTGCCAGCTCACCATACGGGAGCGATCCTTACGAGCAGTACTTC.

This chain joins TRBV5-4 and TRBJ2-4; D gene ambiguous. Per germline, CDR1 SGHNT and CDR2 YYREEE (reference sequence). V shed 0 bases and J shed 0 bases, with 7 bases lying between them. The CDR3 sequence is 15 residues long. The CDR3 region has the DNA TGTGCCAGCAGCTTGGGGGGTCGAGCCAAAAACATTCAGTACTTC. Residues: CASSLGGRAKNIQYF.

V gene TRBV2 combines with J gene TRBJ2-3; no clear D gene. CDR1 and CDR2 (germline): SNHLY, FYNNEI. The CDR3 has 12 residues. V lost 2 bases and J lost 14, with 14 bases in between. CDR3 amino acids: CASSERDLSRYF. CDR3 DNA: TGTGCCAGCAGTGAAAGAGACCTCAGCCGGTATTTT.

The CDR3 bases are TGTGCCAGCTCACCACTGGGTTCACCCCTCCACTTT. Its protein product is CASSPLGSPLHF. The chain is built from TRBV18 and TRBJ1-6, with unresolved D. Looked up from germline, CDR1 is KGHSH and CDR2 is LQKENI. This CDR3 has 12 amino acids. The germline V and J ends were trimmed by 1 base and 9 bases, with 4 bases remaining between them.

CDR3 residues: CASSYRFARGFGNTIYF. The CDR3 DNA reads as TGTGCCAGCAGTTACCGTTTCGCCAGGGGATTTGGAAACACCATATATTTT. V is TRBV6-5 and J is TRBJ1-3, with D possibly being TRBD1 (6 bases). There are 17 residues in the CDR3. Trimming stripped 2 bases from V and 3 bases from J, with 17 bases between. Looked up from germline, CDR1 is MNHEY and CDR2 is SVGAGI.

This clonotype was detected once. V is TRBV6-5 and J is TRBJ1-4; D perhaps matches TRBD1 (6 bases). This CDR3 is built from 15 residues. Germline V gene data show CDR1 as MNHEY and CDR2 as SVGAGI. The ends were cut back, 2 bases at V and 8 bases at J, with 15 bases in the middle. The CDR3 sequence is CASSYRGGRREKLFF. DNA of the CDR3: TGTGCCAGCAGTTACAGGGGGGGACGCAGGGAAAAACTGTTTTTT.

The V and J genes are TRBV9 and TRBJ2-2, with TRBD2 matching over 9 bases. Germline CDR1 and CDR2: SGDLS and YYNGEE. Trimming took 1 base from V and 7 from J; bases not matched to a gene: 5. The CDR3 spans 15 residues. As DNA, the CDR3 is TGTGCCAGCAGCGTACTAGCGGGGATCGGCGGGGAGCTGTTTTTT. It translates to CASSVLAGIGGELFF.